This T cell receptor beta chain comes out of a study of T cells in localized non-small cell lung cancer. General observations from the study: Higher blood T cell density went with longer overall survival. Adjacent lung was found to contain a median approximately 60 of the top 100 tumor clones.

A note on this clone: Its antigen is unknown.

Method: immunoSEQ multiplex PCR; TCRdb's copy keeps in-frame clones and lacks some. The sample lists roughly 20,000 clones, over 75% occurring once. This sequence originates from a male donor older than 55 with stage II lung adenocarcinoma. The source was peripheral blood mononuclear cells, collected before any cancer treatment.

CDR3 sequence: CAISESIGGLADSTQYF. The CDR3 DNA reads as TGTGCCATCAGTGAGTCGATTGGGGGGCTAGCGGACTCTACGCAGTATTTT. This chain joins TRBV10-3 and TRBJ2-3, with TRBD2 as a possible D gene (7 bases). V lost 0 bases and J 8 bases, leaving 21 bases between the germline ends. The CDR3 has 17 residues. Germline V CDR1 and CDR2: ENHRY, SYGVKD.